This T cell receptor (beta chain) was profiled in a study of blood T cell repertoires in COVID-19. Study-wide background: Samples came from the United States, Italy and Spain, spanning acute and convalescent COVID-19. T cells, B-cell-depleted T cells, or PBMCs provided the cDNA or gDNA that served as material.

Original data processing: Estimates of nucleated cell counts were drawn from the amplification of reference gene primers. The repertoire was sequenced with immunoSEQ multiplex PCR; TCRdb's copy has only in-frame clones and lacks some. V and J calls and clone size are as listed in that table; D and trimming were resolved from the DNA. Here the sample spans under 250,000 clones, about 84% being singletons. Germline CDR1 and CDR2: ENHRY and SYGVKD. V was shortened by 0 bases and J by 4 bases, with 10 bases between the two germline ends. The CDR3 is made up of 15 amino acids. Recovered Cohort 3 donors showed two negative PCRs, clearance, or symptom resolution.

This TCR was recovered from a man between 60 and 70 years old who had recovered from COVID-19. The sample taken for sequencing was PBMCs or T cells enriched from blood (not recorded which). V and J are TRBV10-3 and TRBJ1-5; D gene uncertain. The CDR3 is CAISESGEVNQPQHF. CDR3 nucleotide sequence: TGTGCCATCAGTGAGTCCGGGGAGGTTAATCAGCCCCAGCATTTT.